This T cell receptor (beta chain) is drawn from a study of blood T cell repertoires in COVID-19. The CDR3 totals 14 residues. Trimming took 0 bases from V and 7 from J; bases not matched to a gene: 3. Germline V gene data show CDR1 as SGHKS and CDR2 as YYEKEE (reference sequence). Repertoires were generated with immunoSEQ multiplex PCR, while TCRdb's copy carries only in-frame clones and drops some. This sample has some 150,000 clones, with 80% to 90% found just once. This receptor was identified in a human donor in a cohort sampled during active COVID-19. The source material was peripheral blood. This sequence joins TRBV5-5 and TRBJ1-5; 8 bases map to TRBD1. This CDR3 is CASSLDRGGQPQHF. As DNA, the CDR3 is TGTGCCAGCAGCTTGGACAGGGGGGGACAGCCCCAGCATTTT.